This T cell receptor (beta chain) was sequenced in a study of PD-1 blockade in classical Hodgkin lymphoma. General study findings and limits: Repertoires differed for reasons still undefined, possibly disease activity or prior therapy. A reduction in baseline TCR diversity was reportedly seen in newly diagnosed patients relative to healthy donors.

Time point meaning: newly diagnosed, previously untreated cHL patient sample. Investigators isolated CD4+ T cells from thawed PBMCs through magnetic negative selection. PBMCs from patients with newly diagnosed, untreated classical Hodgkin lymphoma served as a comparison group for the relapsed/refractory trial patients. The table lists this clone with a count of one. Its specificity is unknown. CDR3 length: 15 residues. Per the germline V gene, CDR1 is MGHRA and CDR2 is YSYEKL. With 1 base removed from V and 2 bases from J, the gap between germline ends came to 9 bases. Assay used: immunoSEQ multiplex PCR; TCRdb lists only in-frame clones, some missing. The sample shows about 34,000 clones, roughly 89% of them seen only once.

The TCR sequence derives from a human donor with classical Hodgkin lymphoma. The V call is TRBV4-1, the J call TRBJ2-4; D is undetermined. The specimen sequenced was CD4+ T cells from blood. In DNA form, the CDR3 reads TGCGCCAGCAGCCAAGTTCCGGGTTCCAAAAACATTCAGTACTTC. It yields the protein CASSQVPGSKNIQYF.